This T cell receptor beta chain was sequenced in a study of shared clonotypes between healthy human individuals. Study-level findings and limits: The generation probabilities recorded for non-shared clonotypes fell below those of clonotypes shared by all four donors.

This clone has only one observation. Its antigen is unidentified. Germline V lookup: CDR1 SGHVS, CDR2 FNYEAQ. This CDR3 has 16 amino acids. J lost 4 bases, V lost 4 bases, and 11 bases had no gene match. Donors were healthy HIV-negative adults without recent acute infections or vaccinations. Libraries were prepared by immunoSEQ multiplex PCR; TCRdb keeps only in-frame clonotypes and omits some of them. Of fewer than 850,000 clones in the sample, less than 95% are singletons; the top ten hold 30% to 35%. The sample taken for sequencing was memory CD8+ T cells from PBMCs. The sample's subset: CD45RO+ cells pooled with CCR7-negative TemRA cells. The sequence was obtained from a man between 18 and 29 years old in good health. Some clones in this sample may be carry-over from other donors' samples. The J gene is TRBJ2-7, the V gene TRBV7-6; TRBD1 matches 9 bases. Here the CDR3 reads CASSSSGTGFLYEQYF. The CDR3 nucleotides read TGTGCCAGCAGCTCCTCCGGGACAGGGTTTTTATACGAGCAGTACTTC. Full variable domain (missing parts from reference TRBV7-6 and TRBJ2-7): GAGVSQSPRYKVTKRGQDVALRCDPISGHVSLYWYRQALGQGPEFLTYFNYEAQQDKSGLPNDRFSAERPEGSISTLTIQRTEQRDSAMYRCASSSSGTGFLYEQYFGPGTRLTVT.